This T cell receptor beta chain is drawn from a study of blood T cell repertoires in COVID-19. Study information: Donors in the United States, Italy and Spain gave samples during acute or convalescent COVID-19. The analysed material was cDNA or gDNA that came from T cells, B-cell-depleted T cells, or PBMCs.

As handled by the study authors: Scientists estimated how many nucleated cells there were by amplifying reference gene primers. This table comes from immunoSEQ multiplex PCR, and its TCRdb copy is limited to in-frame clones, with some not included. The V and J calls and clone size come from that table; D and trimming were worked out from the DNA. Found here are some 220,000 clones, roughly 80% of them singletons; the top ten hold about 6.3%. The V gene's germline CDR1 is MDHEN and CDR2 SYDVKM. Trimming left V 6 bases short and J 1 base short, with 10 bases between. This CDR3 contains 15 residues. This receptor was identified in a woman aged 60-75 years with active or convalescent COVID-19. The rearrangement joins TRBV28 to TRBJ2-6; weak D call: TRBD1 (6 bases). The sequenced sample consisted of peripheral blood. The CDR3 DNA is TGTGCCAGCAGCAAAGGGGGATCTGGGGCCAACGTCCTGACTTTC. Translated, it gives CASSKGGSGANVLTF. The full variable domain, its missing parts supplied by reference TRBV28 and TRBJ2-6, is DVKVTQSSRYLVKRTGEKVFLECVQDMDHENMFWYRQDPGLGLRLIYFSYDVKMKEKGDIPEGYSVSREKKERFSLILESASTNQTSMYLCASSKGGSGANVLTFGAGSRLTVL.